This T cell receptor (beta chain) was found in a study of T cell responses to AZD1222 COVID-19 vaccine. Only in-frame clones appear in the TCRdb table, and some are missing; sequencing was by immunoSEQ multiplex PCR. The sample has approximately 80,000 clones; roughly 90% are singletons. Germline V gives CDR1 GTSNPN, CDR2 SVGIG (reference sequence). Trimming took off 5 bases at V and 0 bases at J, with 14 bases between the two ends. The CDR3 length is 14 residues. The starting material was peripheral blood, obtained on day 0 of MenACWY control vaccination. This sequence joins TRBV30 and TRBJ2-7; D is perhaps TRBD1 (5 bases). The sequence was obtained from an adult in good health. The CDR3 here is CAWAVAGYSYEQYF. CDR3 nucleotide sequence: TGTGCCTGGGCCGTAGCAGGGTACTCCTACGAGCAGTACTTC.